This T cell receptor (beta chain) derives from a study of blood T cell repertoires in COVID-19. Study-level background: Donors in the United States, Italy and Spain gave samples during acute or convalescent COVID-19.

In Seattle, patients joined the study during active infection and were tracked longitudinally. The CDR3 spans 13 residues. CDR1 is SGHKS, CDR2 YYEKEE, per germline (reference sequence). Trimming took 2 bases from V and 8 from J, leaving 14 bases between them. Original processing methods: Reference gene primer amplification in the assay estimated nucleated cell counts. Here immunoSEQ multiplex PCR was the method, and the copy in TCRdb shows in-frame clones only, minus some. The D gene and trimming were derived from the DNA, and the V and J assignments and clone size from that table. The data show 200,000 to 250,000 clones, about 91% seen once.

The sequenced sample was peripheral blood. The J gene is TRBJ2-7, the V gene TRBV5-5; D is perhaps TRBD2 (5 bases). The receptor was isolated from a woman aged 30 to 39 with COVID-19, enrolled during active disease. This CDR3 reads CASSFGYREKQYF. The CDR3 coding sequence is TGTGCCAGCAGCTTTGGATATCGGGAAAAGCAGTACTTC.